This entry lists 21 T cell receptor beta chains sequenced from one sample in a study of CD8 T cells in Susac syndrome. Reverse transcription used roughly 0.5 to 1 ug RNA and random hexamers. Each CDR3 protein is one row after TCRdb ran MiXCR on the immunoSEQ multiplex PCR reads. The table shows 150,000 to 200,000 distinct CDR3 sequences, with over 90% occurring only once. The sample was CD4+ T cells from PBMCs. These TCRs come from a human donor with Susac syndrome.

The chain employs TRBV29-1 and TRBJ2-1, with 12 bases that match TRBD2. Germline-derived CDR1 and CDR2 are SQVTM and ANQGSEA. This CDR3 contains 12 residues. CDR3 sequence (DNA): TGCAGTACCCTAGCGGGGGGGATGGATGAGTTCTTC. This sequence encodes CSTLAGGMDEFF.

The V call is TRBV20-1, the J call TRBJ1-4; D may be TRBD1 (5 bases). The CDR3 is 13 residues long. V was clipped by 3 bases and J by 5 bases, with 10 bases between them. Germline CDR1 is DFQATT and CDR2 is SNEGSKA (reference sequence). CDR3 coding DNA: TGCAGTGCTAGTAGGGGCAGGAATGAAAAACTGTTTTTT. Translating gives CSASRGRNEKLFF.

The chain has TRBV24-1 and TRBJ2-2, with D hard to call. The germline CDR1 and CDR2 sequences are KGHDR and SFDVKD. Trimming took 4 bases from V and 5 from J, leaving 4 bases between them. The CDR3 is 12 amino acids. The CDR3 reads CATSDSTGELFF. Written as DNA, the CDR3 is TGTGCCACCAGTGACTCGACCGGGGAGCTGTTTTTT.

The genes are TRBV29-1 and TRBJ2-3; 8 nucleotides match TRBD1. Germline V lookup: CDR1 SQVTM, CDR2 ANQGSEA. The V gene end was trimmed by 6 bases and the J gene end by 2 bases; junction bases not matched to a gene: 4. This CDR3 has 13 residues. DNA for the CDR3: TGCAGCGTCTCCCAGGGGGCCACAGATACGCAGTATTTT. This codes for CSVSQGATDTQYF.

This clonotype appeared once. V gene TRBV5-6 combines with J gene TRBJ2-7, with a weak D call TRBD1 (6 bases). In germline, CDR1 is SGHDT, CDR2 YYEEEE. The CDR3 is 15 amino acids. V shed 0 bases and J shed 3 bases, with 13 bases lying between them. The CDR3 sequence: CASSLGGGNGYEQYF. DNA of the CDR3: TGTGCCAGCAGCTTGGGTGGGGGCAATGGCTACGAGCAGTACTTC.

The chain employs TRBV12-3 or TRBV12-4 and TRBJ2-1; 8 positions match TRBD1. The ends lost 3 bases at V and 2 bases at J; junction bases unmatched: 12. There are 18 residues in the CDR3. The chain's CDR3 is CASSFRSGTGVTYNEQFF. CDR3 nucleotides: TGTGCCAGCAGTTTTCGGAGTGGGACAGGAGTAACCTACAATGAGCAGTTCTTC.

V gene TRBV3-1 combines with J gene TRBJ1-5; maybe TRBD1 (6 bases). Trimming took 0 bases from V and 6 from J, leaving 12 bases between them. The germline gives CDR1 LGHDT, CDR2 YNNKEL (reference sequence). The CDR3 covers 15 residues. The CDR3 coding sequence is TGTGCCAGCAGCCAAGATTTTACAGGGAGTCAGCCCCAGCATTTT. Its translation is CASSQDFTGSQPQHF.

This rearrangement joins TRBV6-6 to TRBJ2-7; the D gene is possibly TRBD2 (5 bases). The V end was cut by 4 bases, the J end by 3 bases, with 10 bases between. CDR1 and CDR2 from the germline V gene are MNHNY and SVGAGI (reference sequence). This CDR3 is built from 13 residues. Here the CDR3 DNA reads TGTGCCAGCAGTTTTCCGGGGAACTACGAGCAGTACTTC. Protein product: CASSFPGNYEQYF.

This chain links TRBV4-1 with TRBJ1-1, with no clear D. This CDR3 spans 15 amino acids. V was cut by 3 bases and J by 3 bases, with 14 bases left in between. Germline V CDR1 and CDR2: MGHRA, YSYEKL. The CDR3 reads CASSQHEIRDTEAFF. The CDR3 region has the DNA TGCGCCAGCAGCCAGCATGAGATTCGGGACACTGAAGCTTTCTTT.

This clonotype has just one count. J is TRBJ2-1 and V is TRBV18; 7 nucleotides match TRBD2. J was trimmed by 3 bases and V by 6 bases; bases with no gene match: 8. The germline V gene encodes CDR1 KGHSH and CDR2 LQKENI. CDR3 length: 15 amino acids. CDR3 amino acids: CASSLRLADYNEQFF. The CDR3, as DNA: TGTGCCAGCTCTCTTCGACTAGCAGACTACAATGAGCAGTTCTTC.

This clonotype occurred once. This sequence joins TRBV4-2 and TRBJ1-1; D might be TRBD1 (5 bases). V was clipped by 2 bases and J by 0 bases, with 10 bases between them. CDR1 is LGHNA, CDR2 YNFKEQ, per germline. This CDR3 is built from 15 residues. CDR3 residues: CASSQRDGLNTEAFF. The CDR3 DNA follows: TGTGCCAGCAGCCAACGGGACGGATTGAACACTGAAGCTTTCTTT.

V and J are TRBV29-1 and TRBJ2-5; 11 bases are a match to TRBD1. Germline V gene lookup returns CDR1 SQVTM and CDR2 ANQGSEA. This CDR3 comprises 13 residues. J gave up 3 bases and V 6 bases, and 3 bases lay outside the gene matches. In nucleotides, the CDR3 is TGCAGCGTAGGGACAGGGGGGGAAGAGACCCAGTACTTC. Its translation is CSVGTGGEETQYF.

The chain couples TRBV30 to TRBJ1-5; D remains unclear. V gave up 0 bases and J gave up 4 bases, with 10 bases separating them. The germline gives CDR1 GTSNPN, CDR2 SVGIG (reference sequence). The CDR3 has 14 amino acids. The CDR3 nucleotides are TGTGCCTGGAGTGTACGACTCTTTAATCAGCCCCAGCATTTT. Residues: CAWSVRLFNQPQHF.

The chain recombines TRBV29-1 with TRBJ1-1, with 11 bases fitting TRBD1. V shed 8 bases, J shed 2 bases, and the junction held 4 bases outside the gene matches. The germline V gene encodes CDR1 SQVTM and CDR2 ANQGSEA. The CDR3 runs 13 residues. CDR3 protein: CSTRTGGNTEAFF. In nucleotides, the CDR3 is TGCAGCACTCGGACAGGGGGCAACACTGAAGCTTTCTTT.

V and J are TRBV23-1 and TRBJ2-1; TRBD2 agrees at 8 bases. TRBV23-1 counts as an open reading frame of uncertain function. The J segment lost 5 bases and the V segment lost 6 bases, leaving 9 bases of the junction unmatched. There are 15 residues in the CDR3. The CDR3 DNA reads TGCGCCAGCAGACTCCCGGGGGGGATGAACAATGAGCAGTTCTTC. Its translation is CASRLPGGMNNEQFF.

The rearrangement uses TRBV11-2 and TRBJ2-2, with a tentative D call TRBD2 (6 bases). Trimming pared 2 bases from V and 7 bases from J, leaving 17 bases between. This CDR3 has 16 residues. Germline V lookup: CDR1 SGHAT, CDR2 FQNNGV. CDR3 loop: CASSLHGSRSGGELFF. CDR3 nucleotide sequence: TGTGCCAGCAGCTTACACGGGAGCCGGTCTGGCGGGGAGCTGTTTTTT.

The CDR3 nucleotides read TGCAGTGCGAAGGGGCTAGTTTCCCAAGAGACCCAGTACTTC. This sequence encodes CSAKGLVSQETQYF. The genes are TRBV20-1 and TRBJ2-5; D possibly corresponds to TRBD1 (5 bases). The CDR3 totals 14 residues. V was cut by 6 bases and J by 1 base, with 15 bases left in between. The germline gives CDR1 DFQATT, CDR2 SNEGSKA (reference sequence).

The CDR3 region has the DNA TGCGCCAGCAGCTTGCGACGAAGGGGCGAGACGGGTCCCATTCAGTACTTC. Protein sequence: CASSLRRRGETGPIQYF. This rearrangement joins TRBV5-1 to TRBJ2-4, with D possibly being TRBD1 (5 bases). V lost 1 base and J 9 bases, leaving 23 bases between the germline ends. The CDR3 spans 17 residues. CDR1 SGHRS and CDR2 YFSETQ come from the germline V gene.

The rearrangement uses TRBV20-1 and TRBJ2-1; tentatively, D is TRBD2 (5 bases). The ends were cut back, 4 bases at V and 4 bases at J, with 8 bases in the middle. This CDR3 spans 12 amino acids. Germline V gene data show CDR1 as DFQATT and CDR2 as SNEGSKA (reference sequence). The CDR3: CSANGVYNEQFF. The CDR3 DNA follows: TGCAGTGCTAACGGGGTGTACAATGAGCAGTTCTTC.

The chain couples TRBV7-3 to TRBJ2-2; a weak D match, TRBD2 (5 bases). The V end was cut by 5 bases, the J end by 4 bases, with 17 bases between. The CDR3 extends over 16 amino acids. Germline V gene sequence: CDR1 SGHTA, CDR2 FQGTGA. In DNA, the CDR3 is TGTGCCAGCAGCCCCTACTATGCGGCGGGCACCGGGGAGCTGTTTTTT. Translated, it gives CASSPYYAAGTGELFF.

This chain uses TRBV27 with TRBJ2-2; D unclear. Germline CDR1 reads MNHEY; CDR2 reads SMNVEV (reference sequence). This CDR3 is 14 amino acids long. Trimming pared 4 bases from V and 6 bases from J, leaving 12 bases between. The CDR3 loop reads CASSSRPAPGELFF. CDR3 DNA sequence: TGTGCCAGCAGTTCGAGACCCGCCCCCGGGGAGCTGTTTTTT.